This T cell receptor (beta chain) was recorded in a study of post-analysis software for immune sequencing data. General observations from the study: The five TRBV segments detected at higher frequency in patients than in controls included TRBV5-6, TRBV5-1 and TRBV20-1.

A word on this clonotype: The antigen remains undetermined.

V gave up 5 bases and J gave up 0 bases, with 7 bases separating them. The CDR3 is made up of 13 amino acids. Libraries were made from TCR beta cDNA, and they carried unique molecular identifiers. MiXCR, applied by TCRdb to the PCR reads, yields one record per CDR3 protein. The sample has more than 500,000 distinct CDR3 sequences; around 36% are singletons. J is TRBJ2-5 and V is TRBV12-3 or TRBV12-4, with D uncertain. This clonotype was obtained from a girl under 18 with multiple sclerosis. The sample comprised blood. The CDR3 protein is CASSGWDQETQYF. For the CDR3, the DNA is TGTGCCAGCAGTGGGTGGGACCAAGAGACCCAGTACTTC.